The rows below give T cell receptor beta chains drawn from one sample of a study of blood T cell repertoires in COVID-19. The assay was immunoSEQ multiplex PCR, and TCRdb's table has in-frame clones only and misses some. The table has more than 95,000 clones, around 88% seen once. The sequenced sample was peripheral blood. The receptors here all came from a human donor in a cohort sampled during active COVID-19. Each CDR3 is given without its conserved first and last residue. Fields, in order: clone size, V gene, CDR3 protein. Clone sizes are given selectively: once, few, many, or a class where the clone is expanded.

>NA|TRBV5-4
ASSFRGRRYNEQF
>NA|TRBV7-9
ASTSRSGGERGFGELF
>once|TRBV4-1
ASQREGSYNEQF
>NA|TRBV9
ASSVGGSGISYEQY
>NA|TRBV11-2
ASSLGRGFQETQY
>NA|TRBV3-1/TRBV3-2
ASSPGLYNSPLH
>once|TRBV9
ASSPGRSRYYEQY
>NA|TRBV15
ATSRDRGQGGQPQH
>NA|TRBV5-6
ASSKGARGYT
>NA|TRBV4-2
ASSQPGLDSYNEQF